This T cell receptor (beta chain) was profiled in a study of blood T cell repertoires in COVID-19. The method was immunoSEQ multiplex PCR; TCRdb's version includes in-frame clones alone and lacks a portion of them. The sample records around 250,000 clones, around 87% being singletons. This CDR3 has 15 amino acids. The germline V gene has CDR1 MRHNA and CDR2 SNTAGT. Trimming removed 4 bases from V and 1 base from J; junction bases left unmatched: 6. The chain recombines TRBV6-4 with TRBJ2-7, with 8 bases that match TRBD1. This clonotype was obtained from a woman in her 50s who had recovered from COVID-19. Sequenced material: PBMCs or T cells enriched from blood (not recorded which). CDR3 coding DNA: TGTGCCAGCAGTGTCGGGACAGGCCCGTCCTACGAGCAGTACTTC. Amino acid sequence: CASSVGTGPSYEQYF.